Shown below are 31 T cell receptor beta chains from a single sample sequenced in a study of blood T cell repertoires in COVID-19. TCRdb's copy holds only in-frame clones and misses some; the assay was immunoSEQ multiplex PCR. The repertoire consists of roughly 40,000 clones, with about 86% occurring once and the leading ten covering roughly three fifths. Sequences were obtained from peripheral blood. The receptors stem from a man between 70 and 80 years old with acute or convalescent COVID-19.

The chain is built from TRBV5-1 and TRBJ2-7; weak D call: TRBD2 (7 bases). V was pared by 3 bases and J by 4 bases, with 17 bases between. Germline V gene lookup returns CDR1 SGHRS and CDR2 YFSETQ. The CDR3 has 15 residues. This chain's CDR3 is CASSWVGGGAYEQYF. The CDR3 DNA sequence: TGCGCCAGCAGCTGGGTGGGCGGGGGCGCTTACGAGCAGTACTTC.

V and J are TRBV6-2 or TRBV6-3 and TRBJ2-2, with 9 bases that match TRBD2. This CDR3 spans 17 amino acids. Per the germline V gene, CDR1 is MNHEY and CDR2 is SVGEGT. J gave up 4 bases and V 0 bases, and 6 bases lay outside the gene matches. The CDR3 loop is CASSYSGAREGTGELFF. DNA for the CDR3: TGTGCCAGCAGTTACTCGGGTGCGCGGGAGGGCACCGGGGAGCTGTTTTTT.

The chain has TRBV7-9 and TRBJ1-3; D ambiguous. Germline V gene lookup returns CDR1 SEHNR and CDR2 FQNEAQ (reference sequence). This CDR3 is 13 amino acids long. Between the trimmed V and J ends, which lost 6 bases and 2 bases, there was a span of 8 bases. The CDR3 loop reads CASRGGTGNTIYF. The CDR3 nucleotides read TGTGCCAGCAGGGGAGGTACTGGAAACACCATATATTTT. Filled out from reference TRBV7-9 and TRBJ1-3, the complete variable domain reads DTGVSQNPRHKITKRGQNVTFRCDPISEHNRLYWYRQTLGQGPEFLTYFQNEAQLEKSRLLSDRFSAERPKGSFSTLEIQRTEQGDSAMYLCASRGGTGNTIYFGEGSWLTVV.

The chain couples TRBV3-1 (or the pseudogene TRBV3-2) to TRBJ2-7; 12 nucleotides line up with TRBD1. Looked up from germline, CDR1 is LGHDT and CDR2 is YNNKEL (reference sequence). This CDR3 has 12 residues. V shed 10 bases, J shed 12 bases, and the junction held 10 bases outside the gene matches. CDR3 coding DNA: TGTGCCACCGGGACAGGGGGCGGGGTAAGGTACTTC. This gives the protein CATGTGGGVRYF.

The chain carries TRBV9 and TRBJ2-5; possibly TRBD1 for D (6 bases). Deletions cut 4 bases from V and 5 bases from J, with 18 bases between. CDR3 length equals 15 residues. CDR1 is SGDLS and CDR2 is YYNGEE in the germline V gene. The CDR3 DNA follows: TGTGCCAGCAGCCCCGGGCAGGGGCAGGGGGAGACCCAGTACTTC. Protein: CASSPGQGQGETQYF.

The sample holds a few counts of this clone. This specimen includes other DNA sequences encoding the same CDR3. The chain combines TRBV10-3 with TRBJ1-1; tentative D call: TRBD1 (6 bases). The CDR3 has 13 residues. Germline V gene sequence: CDR1 ENHRY, CDR2 SYGVKD. Trimming removed 5 bases at V and 1 base at J, with 8 bases between. CDR3 nucleotide sequence: TGTGCCATCAGTAGACAGGAGAACACTGAAGCTTTCTTT. This codes for CAISRQENTEAFF.

The rearrangement uses TRBV2 and TRBJ1-1; a possible D gene is TRBD1 (6 bases). The CDR3 totals 14 residues. Trimming shortened V by 5 bases and J by 5 bases, and 15 bases separated the two germline ends. Germline CDR1 and CDR2: SNHLY and FYNNEI. As DNA, the CDR3 is TGTGCCAGCAGTATTCACAGGGAAGAGACTGAAGCTTTCTTT. As protein: CASSIHREETEAFF.

The chain couples TRBV25-1 to TRBJ1-2; possible D gene TRBD1, 5 bases. Germline-derived CDR1 and CDR2 are MGHDK and SYGVNS. V gave up 1 base and J gave up 8 bases, with 14 bases separating them. The CDR3 sequence is 14 residues long. The CDR3 DNA sequence: TGTGCCAGCAGTGAATTTGAGTTAAGGGGCGGCTACACCTTC. It yields the protein CASSEFELRGGYTF.

This clone was observed a few times. The rearrangement uses TRBV2 and TRBJ1-5; 8 bases align to TRBD1. This CDR3 contains 13 residues. The junction had 5 bases not matched to a gene; V was cut back by 6 bases and J by 7 bases. Germline V gene data show CDR1 as SNHLY and CDR2 as FYNNEI. The CDR3 loop is CASRDREAQPQHF. The CDR3, as DNA: TGTGCCAGCAGGGACAGGGAAGCCCAGCCCCAGCATTTT.

The chain couples TRBV9 to TRBJ2-1, with 14 nucleotides matching TRBD2. V shed 3 bases and J 4 bases; nucleotides not matched to a gene: 6. This CDR3 contains 17 residues. Germline values: CDR1 SGDLS, CDR2 YYNGEE. CDR3 bases: TGTGCCAGCAGCGAGATGGGACTAGCGGGAGCTTACAATGAGCAGTTCTTC. It translates to CASSEMGLAGAYNEQFF.

The chain joins TRBV27 to TRBJ2-7; TRBD1 aligns across 7 bases. Trimming at V came to 4 bases and at J to 7 bases, leaving 13 bases not matched to a gene. This CDR3 is 15 amino acids long. Germline V CDR1 and CDR2: MNHEY, SMNVEV (reference sequence). The CDR3 nucleotides read TGTGCCAGCAGTTCGGGACAGAGGGCCCCTGGTGAGCAGTACTTC. Residues: CASSSGQRAPGEQYF.

The chain links TRBV19 to TRBJ2-1; 10 bases are a match to TRBD2. This CDR3 spans 15 amino acids. Looked up from germline, CDR1 is LNHDA and CDR2 is SQIVND (reference sequence). Trimming removed 5 bases from V and 10 bases from J; junction bases left unmatched: 11. CDR3 DNA sequence: TGTGCCAGTAGTCGGACTAGCGGAGGTAGATGGGAGCAGTTCTTC. Protein product: CASSRTSGGRWEQFF.

This clone is a singleton in its sample. The chain joins TRBV16 to TRBJ1-2, with TRBD1 matching over 9 bases. From germline, CDR1 is KGHSY and CDR2 FQNENV. With 4 bases clipped from V and 4 bases from J, the junction kept 10 bases outside the gene matches. CDR3 length: 16 residues. The chain's CDR3 is CASSPVSTGGGYGYTF. In DNA form, the CDR3 reads TGTGCCAGCAGCCCCGTTTCAACAGGGGGCGGCTATGGCTACACCTTC.

The V and J genes are TRBV19 and TRBJ2-5, with 7 bases aligning to TRBD2. The junction had 4 bases not matched to a gene; V was cut back by 1 base and J by 2 bases. CDR1 LNHDA and CDR2 SQIVND come from the germline V gene (reference sequence). The CDR3 loop spans 15 amino acids. DNA of the CDR3: TGTGCCAGTAGTATAGCGGCGGGAGAGCAAGAGACCCAGTACTTC. Protein product: CASSIAAGEQETQYF. Combining the CDR3 with reference TRBV19 and TRBJ2-5 gives the whole variable domain DGGITQSPKYLFRKEGQNVTLSCEQNLNHDAMYWYRQDPGQGLRLIYYSQIVNDFQKGDIAEGYSVSREKKESFPLTVTSAQKNPTAFYLCASSIAAGEQETQYFGPGTRLLVL.

This clone appeared a few times. The chain carries TRBV5-4 and TRBJ2-3; 8 bases fit TRBD1. V shed 3 bases and J 5 bases; nucleotides not matched to a gene: 11. The length of the CDR3 is 16 residues. The germline V gene has CDR1 SGHNT and CDR2 YYREEE (reference sequence). The CDR3 coding sequence is TGTGCCAGCAGCTCCCCCCCGACAGGGGCGGAAGATACGCAGTATTTT. Amino acids: CASSSPPTGAEDTQYF. The full variable domain, its missing parts supplied by reference TRBV5-4 and TRBJ2-3, is ETGVTQSPTHLIKTRGQQVTLRCSSQSGHNTVSWYQQALGQGPQFIFQYYREEENGRGNFPPRFSGLQFPNYSSELNVNALELDDSALYLCASSSPPTGAEDTQYFGPGTRLTVL.

The chain joins TRBV11-2 to TRBJ1-1; the D is unclear. With 1 base removed from V and 1 base from J, the gap between germline ends came to 10 bases. The CDR3 runs 15 residues. Germline loops: CDR1 SGHAT, CDR2 FQNNGV. As DNA, the CDR3 is TGTGCCAGCAGCTTAGCCCTACTCCGGAACACTGAAGCTTTCTTT. It yields the protein CASSLALLRNTEAFF. Full variable domain (remainder filled in from reference TRBV11-2 and TRBJ1-1): EAGVAQSPRYKIIEKRQSVAFWCNPISGHATLYWYQQILGQGPKLLIQFQNNGVVDDSQLPKDRFSAERLKGVDSTLKIQPAKLEDSAVYLCASSLALLRNTEAFFGQGTRLTVV.

The genes are TRBV18 and TRBJ2-2, with 12 bases that match TRBD1. This CDR3 contains 19 residues. Germline V gene data show CDR1 as KGHSH and CDR2 as LQKENI. J was trimmed by 3 bases and V by 3 bases; bases with no gene match: 11. CDR3 amino acids: CASSPTIPGQGADTGELFF. The DNA for the CDR3 is TGTGCCAGCTCACCTACAATCCCGGGACAGGGGGCCGACACCGGGGAGCTGTTTTTT.

This sequence joins TRBV11-3 and TRBJ2-3, with no clear D. V shed 5 bases and J shed 5 bases, with 8 bases lying between them. Looked up from germline, CDR1 is SGHNT and CDR2 is YENEEA. There are 12 residues in the CDR3. As DNA, the CDR3 is TGTGCCAGCAGCCCGGGTGGAGATACGCAGTATTTT. It translates to CASSPGGDTQYF.

This clone came up a few times. The chain employs TRBV27 and TRBJ2-1; a weak D match, TRBD2 (5 bases). Per the germline V gene, CDR1 is MNHEY and CDR2 is SMNVEV (reference sequence). V shed 2 bases and J shed 9 bases, with 11 bases lying between them. The CDR3 is 13 amino acids. The CDR3 region has the DNA TGTGCCAGCAGTTTAAGCGGCTACGGTGAGCAGTTCTTC. Amino acid sequence: CASSLSGYGEQFF.

The rearrangement uses TRBV5-8 and TRBJ1-1, with 7 positions matching TRBD1. Germline values: CDR1 SGHTS, CDR2 YDEGEE. CDR3 size: 13 residues. V lost 5 bases to trimming and J lost 3 bases; unmatched junction nucleotides: 4. DNA for the CDR3: TGTGCCAGCAGGCGGGACAGCTACACTGAAGCTTTCTTT. It yields the protein CASRRDSYTEAFF.

This clone appeared a single time. J is TRBJ1-4 and V is TRBV18, with 8 bases aligning to TRBD1. V was pared by 4 bases and J by 1 base, with 2 bases of the junction left unmatched. The CDR3 contains 15 residues. CDR1 and CDR2 from the germline V gene are KGHSH and LQKENI. This CDR3 is CASSLGQGTNEKLFF. CDR3 nucleotide sequence: TGTGCCAGCTCACTTGGACAGGGAACTAATGAAAAACTGTTTTTT.

The chain combines TRBV6-5 with TRBJ2-7, with a possible D match to TRBD1 (6 bases). V dropped 3 bases and J dropped 0 bases, with 15 bases sitting between them. The germline CDR1 and CDR2 sequences are MNHEY and SVGAGI. The CDR3 totals 16 residues. Here the CDR3 reads CASSYNSGGLSYEQYF. The CDR3 DNA reads TGTGCCAGCAGTTATAACAGTGGGGGCCTCTCCTACGAGCAGTACTTC.

The gene calls are TRBV28 and TRBJ1-1; D remains unclear. Germline values: CDR1 MDHEN, CDR2 SYDVKM. V was clipped by 3 bases and J by 4 bases, with 9 bases between them. The CDR3 is 13 amino acids. CDR3 nucleotide sequence: TGTGCCAGCAGTTTCAATGGCCGCACTGAAGCTTTCTTT. This translates into CASSFNGRTEAFF.

This CDR3 is CASSISRLYTIYF. Written as DNA, the CDR3 is TGTGCCAGCAGTATAAGTAGATTGTACACCATATATTTT. This chain uses TRBV12-3 or TRBV12-4 with TRBJ1-3; no clear D. Trimming shortened V by 5 bases and J by 8 bases, and 13 bases separated the two germline ends. The CDR3 consists of 13 residues.

The chain uses TRBV7-8 and TRBJ1-2, with 7 bases matching TRBD1. CDR1 is SGHVS, CDR2 FQNEAQ, per germline. This CDR3 has 16 amino acids. Unmatched junction bases numbered 16, after V lost 5 bases and J lost 7 bases. The CDR3 coding sequence is TGTGCCAGCAGCACCGATCTCTATGGTACAGGGGTTGGCTACACCTTC. This encodes CASSTDLYGTGVGYTF.

The chain joins TRBV7-2 to TRBJ2-7; D may be TRBD1 (6 bases). The CDR3 consists of 15 residues. The V and J ends lost 0 bases and 6 bases respectively, with 15 bases between them. The germline CDR1 and CDR2 sequences are SGHTA and FQGNSA. The CDR3 region is CASSLAINRAGEQYF. CDR3 DNA sequence: TGTGCCAGCAGCTTAGCAATTAACAGGGCGGGCGAGCAGTACTTC.

The chain carries TRBV12-3 or TRBV12-4 and TRBJ2-3; TRBD2 might be the D (6 bases). The CDR3 extends over 13 amino acids. V lost 3 bases and J lost 5, with 9 bases in between. This chain's CDR3 is CASSFAGQDTQYF. The CDR3 DNA is TGTGCCAGCAGTTTTGCGGGGCAAGATACGCAGTATTTT.

The chain carries TRBV12-5 and TRBJ2-5; D is possibly TRBD2 (6 bases). Germline V gene data show CDR1 as LGHNT and CDR2 as FRNRAP. V gave up 6 bases and J gave up 5 bases, with 13 bases separating them. CDR3 length equals 13 residues. CDR3 loop: CASGPNSGETQYF. The CDR3 bases are TGTGCTAGTGGCCCGAATAGCGGCGAGACCCAGTACTTC.

V usage is TRBV14 and J usage is TRBJ2-3; 7 nucleotides line up with TRBD2. This CDR3 comprises 15 residues. Germline V lookup: CDR1 SGHDN, CDR2 FVKESK. Unmatched junction bases numbered 8, after V lost 3 bases and J lost 5 bases. DNA of the CDR3: TGTGCCAGCAGCCAGGTTGGGTCTAGCGGAGATACGCAGTATTTT. Protein: CASSQVGSSGDTQYF.

The chain has TRBV6-6 and TRBJ2-5; a possible D gene is TRBD1 (6 bases). V was clipped by 0 bases and J by 5 bases, with 13 bases between them. The CDR3 covers 15 residues. From germline, CDR1 is MNHNY and CDR2 SVGAGI (reference sequence). CDR3 sequence: CASSYSGAGTETQYF. DNA of the CDR3: TGTGCCAGCAGTTACTCGGGGGCTGGAACGGAGACCCAGTACTTC.

A single count supports this clone. This chain connects TRBV28 to TRBJ1-5; no clear D. CDR1 MDHEN and CDR2 SYDVKM come from the germline V gene. V dropped 6 bases and J dropped 1 base, with 10 bases sitting between them. CDR3 length equals 14 residues. CDR3 in amino acids: CASSPPGSNQPQHF. DNA for the CDR3: TGTGCCAGCAGCCCGCCGGGGAGCAATCAGCCCCAGCATTTT.